This passage covers 27 T cell receptor beta chains from one sample sequenced in a study of blood T cell repertoires in COVID-19. Repertoires were generated with immunoSEQ multiplex PCR, while TCRdb's copy carries only in-frame clones and drops some. This table has approximately 73,000 clones, approximately 92% appearing once. Source material: peripheral blood. Receptors were obtained from an elderly man with acute or convalescent COVID-19.

The gene calls are TRBV5-1 and TRBJ1-4; D perhaps matches TRBD1 (5 bases). Trimming left V 0 bases short and J 7 bases short, with 10 bases between. The germline V gene has CDR1 SGHRS and CDR2 YFSETQ. The CDR3 contains 14 residues. Here the CDR3 reads CASSLEGFGEKLFF. The DNA of the CDR3 is TGCGCCAGCAGCTTGGAGGGGTTTGGTGAAAAACTGTTTTTT.

This clone was seen a few times. The chain links TRBV6-5 to TRBJ1-1; D possibly corresponds to TRBD1 (6 bases). The CDR3 consists of 13 residues. The V gene lost 5 bases and the J gene lost 5 bases, with 12 bases spanning the gap. Germline values: CDR1 MNHEY, CDR2 SVGAGI. The CDR3 loop reads CASSTGSVTEAFF. Here the CDR3 DNA reads TGTGCCAGCAGTACAGGGTCGGTGACTGAAGCTTTCTTT.

The rearrangement uses TRBV28 and TRBJ2-3; TRBD1 matches at 7 bases. V lost 5 bases, J lost 0 bases, and 5 bases stayed unmatched. This CDR3 region has 15 residues. Germline loops: CDR1 MDHEN, CDR2 SYDVKM. CDR3: CASSRQGTSTDTQYF. The CDR3 DNA reads TGTGCCAGCAGTCGACAGGGTACTAGCACAGATACGCAGTATTTT. Drawing the rest from reference TRBV28 and TRBJ2-3, the complete variable domain is DVKVTQSSRYLVKRTGEKVFLECVQDMDHENMFWYRQDPGLGLRLIYFSYDVKMKEKGDIPEGYSVSREKKERFSLILESASTNQTSMYLCASSRQGTSTDTQYFGPGTRLTVL.

The chain employs TRBV4-1 and TRBJ2-1; TRBD2 aligns across 8 bases. V shed 4 bases, J shed 3 bases, and the junction held 14 bases outside the gene matches. The germline V gene has CDR1 MGHRA and CDR2 YSYEKL. The CDR3 has 18 residues. DNA of the CDR3: TGCGCCAGCAGCCGCGGATTGGTTCGGGGGGGCTACTACAATGAGCAGTTCTTC. Amino acids: CASSRGLVRGGYYNEQFF.

This chain links TRBV5-4 with TRBJ2-1, with D tentatively TRBD2 (6 bases). The length of the CDR3 is 13 residues. CDR1 and CDR2 (germline): SGHNT, YYREEE (reference sequence). V lost 3 bases to trimming and J lost 6 bases, with 10 bases between them. CDR3 region: CASSSDYPNEQFF. CDR3 coding DNA: TGTGCCAGCAGCTCGGACTATCCCAATGAGCAGTTCTTC.

V gene TRBV29-1 combines with J gene TRBJ1-1; 7 bases align to TRBD1. Germline lookup yields CDR1 SQVTM and CDR2 ANQGSEA. J was trimmed by 0 bases and V by 5 bases; bases with no gene match: 3. This CDR3 has 13 amino acids. In DNA form, the CDR3 reads TGCAGCGTTAACAGGGGAATGAACACTGAAGCTTTCTTT. Protein product: CSVNRGMNTEAFF.

This chain links TRBV18 with TRBJ1-4; TRBD1 matches at 10 bases. This CDR3 has 16 residues. CDR1 and CDR2 (germline): KGHSH, LQKENI. V gave up 0 bases and J gave up 8 bases; unmatched junction bases: 6. The CDR3 region is CASSPPRGQGEEKLFF. The CDR3 DNA reads as TGTGCCAGCTCACCACCCCGTGGACAGGGGGAGGAAAAACTGTTTTTT.

The V and J genes are TRBV27 and TRBJ1-2; maybe TRBD1 (5 bases). CDR1 is MNHEY, CDR2 SMNVEV, per germline (reference sequence). The CDR3 is 13 amino acids. Trimming pared 3 bases from V and 6 bases from J, leaving 11 bases between. The CDR3 nucleotides are TGTGCCAGCAGTTTGGCTCAGGGCCATGGCTACACCTTC. As protein: CASSLAQGHGYTF.

The chain joins TRBV6-6 to TRBJ1-5, with D uncertain. The length of the CDR3 is 15 residues. Trimming shortened V by 4 bases and J by 2 bases, and 12 bases separated the two germline ends. From germline, CDR1 is MNHNY and CDR2 SVGAGI (reference sequence). CDR3 region: CASSSYSGGNQPQHF. The CDR3 DNA reads as TGTGCCAGCAGTTCTTATTCGGGAGGCAATCAGCCCCAGCATTTT.

This clone was detected only once. The chain uses TRBV9 and TRBJ2-1, with 8 bases fitting TRBD2. V dropped 1 base and J dropped 11; count of bases not matched to a gene: 8. This CDR3 is 14 amino acids long. CDR1 and CDR2 from the germline V gene are SGDLS and YYNGEE. Written as DNA, the CDR3 is TGTGCCAGCAGCGTACTTACTAGCGGAGGGAAGCAGTTCTTC. Encoded protein: CASSVLTSGGKQFF.

The CDR3 protein is CASSFRGGNLNTEAFF. The CDR3 DNA sequence: TGTGCCAGCAGCTTTAGGGGGGGTAATTTAAACACTGAAGCTTTCTTT. The chain has TRBV7-8 and TRBJ1-1; D is possibly TRBD1 (6 bases). Per germline, CDR1 SGHVS and CDR2 FQNEAQ. V was cut by 3 bases and J by 2 bases, with 16 bases left in between. The CDR3 runs 16 residues.

The chain is built from TRBV4-1 and TRBJ2-1, with 7 nucleotides matching TRBD1. V dropped 10 bases and J dropped 8; count of bases not matched to a gene: 5. The germline CDR1 and CDR2 sequences are MGHRA and YSYEKL. CDR3 length: 11 amino acids. CDR3 in amino acids: CATRQGYEQFF. CDR3 coding DNA: TGCGCCACCAGACAGGGCTATGAGCAGTTCTTC.

The V and J genes are TRBV19 and TRBJ1-5; 7 bases align to TRBD1. The J segment lost 3 bases and the V segment lost 5 bases, leaving 7 bases of the junction unmatched. This CDR3 is 15 amino acids long. The germline gives CDR1 LNHDA, CDR2 SQIVND (reference sequence). CDR3 region: CASSRGGQDNQPQHF. CDR3 sequence (DNA): TGTGCCAGTAGTCGGGGAGGACAGGACAATCAGCCCCAGCATTTT.

This clone was counted between two and nine times. The gene calls are TRBV6-5 and TRBJ2-7; D gene ambiguous. The CDR3 loop spans 14 amino acids. Trimming shortened V by 4 bases and J by 2 bases, and 12 bases separated the two germline ends. CDR1 is MNHEY, CDR2 SVGAGI, per germline. The CDR3 bases are TGTGCCAGCAGTTCATCCGGGTTCCCCTACGAGCAGTACTTC. Translating it yields CASSSSGFPYEQYF.

The table lists this clone with a few counts. J is TRBJ1-4 and V is TRBV15, with D unresolved. Trimming cost V 3 bases and J 7 bases, with 15 bases left between them. Germline values: CDR1 LNHNV, CDR2 YYDKDF (reference sequence). The CDR3 is made up of 15 amino acids. CDR3 nucleotide sequence: TGTGCCACCAGCAGGGACGACCTCGGAGGTGAAAAACTGTTTTTT. Translating it yields CATSRDDLGGEKLFF. The complete variable domain, with remaining parts taken from reference TRBV15 and TRBJ1-4, reads DAMVIQNPRYQVTQFGKPVTLSCSQTLNHNVMYWYQQKSSQAPKLLFHYYDKDFNNEADTPDNFQSRRPNTSFCFLDIRSPGLGDTAMYLCATSRDDLGGEKLFFGSGTQLSVL.

This clone has just a few counts. V usage is TRBV5-4 and J usage is TRBJ2-2; 8 nucleotides agree with TRBD1. CDR1 and CDR2 (germline): SGHNT, YYREEE (reference sequence). The CDR3 covers 15 residues. V lost 0 bases and J lost 6; bases outside the gene matches: 4. The CDR3 DNA sequence: TGTGCCAGCAGCTTGGGGACAGGGTCGGCCGGGGAGCTGTTTTTT. It yields the protein CASSLGTGSAGELFF. The full variable domain, in which reference TRBV5-4 and TRBJ2-2 provide the parts outside the CDR3, is ETGVTQSPTHLIKTRGQQVTLRCSSQSGHNTVSWYQQALGQGPQFIFQYYREEENGRGNFPPRFSGLQFPNYSSELNVNALELDDSALYLCASSLGTGSAGELFFGEGSRLTVL.

The V and J genes are TRBV30 and TRBJ2-5, with 10 bases aligning to TRBD2. The CDR3 consists of 15 residues. CDR1 is GTSNPN, CDR2 SVGIG, per germline (reference sequence). Trimming cost V 4 bases and J 1 base; bases outside gene matches: 6. CDR3 sequence: CAWTSGRGIQETQYF. The CDR3 nucleotides are TGTGCCTGGACTAGCGGGAGAGGTATCCAAGAGACCCAGTACTTC.

The gene calls are TRBV7-8 and TRBJ2-1; D uncertain. From germline, CDR1 is SGHVS and CDR2 FQNEAQ. The ends were cut back, 6 bases at V and 5 bases at J, with 14 bases in the middle. The CDR3 covers 14 residues. The CDR3, as DNA: TGTGCCAGCAGTAAAGACTGGAGCAACAATGAGCAGTTCTTC. Translated, it gives CASSKDWSNNEQFF.

V gene TRBV11-1 combines with J gene TRBJ1-1, with 8 bases aligning to TRBD1. This CDR3 region has 16 residues. Germline V gene lookup returns CDR1 SGHAT and CDR2 FQDESV (reference sequence). Trimming at V came to 4 bases and at J to 3 bases, leaving 10 bases not matched to a gene. The CDR3 sequence: CASSSGDRLIDTEAFF. CDR3 nucleotide sequence: TGTGCCAGCAGCTCAGGGGACAGGCTGATTGACACTGAAGCTTTCTTT.

This chain joins TRBV2 and TRBJ2-5; 8 nucleotides agree with TRBD2. Looked up from germline, CDR1 is SNHLY and CDR2 is FYNNEI. CDR3 length: 14 amino acids. V was clipped by 4 bases and J by 4 bases; unmatched bases: 5. In DNA, the CDR3 is TGTGCCAGCAGTGTGAGCGGGAGCTTAGAGACCCAGTACTTC. Translating it yields CASSVSGSLETQYF.

This clone was seen once. This rearrangement joins TRBV11-2 to TRBJ2-5; no reliable D call. Trimming took off 4 bases at V and 2 bases at J, with 17 bases between the two ends. Germline assignment: CDR1 SGHAT and CDR2 FQNNGV. The CDR3 contains 16 residues. CDR3: CASSSLSPDDQETQYF. CDR3 coding DNA: TGTGCCAGCAGCTCCCTTAGCCCTGACGATCAAGAGACCCAGTACTTC.

This chain uses TRBV19 with TRBJ2-7; no clear D. Germline CDR1 LNHDA, CDR2 SQIVND (reference sequence). With 4 bases removed from V and 2 bases from J, the gap between germline ends came to 15 bases. The CDR3 covers 15 residues. In DNA, the CDR3 is TGTGCCAGTAGTACCGGTACAGCAATCCCCTACGAGCAGTACTTC. Translation gives CASSTGTAIPYEQYF.

This rearrangement joins TRBV2 to TRBJ2-3; D is perhaps TRBD2 (6 bases). This CDR3 has 15 amino acids. Per germline, CDR1 SNHLY and CDR2 FYNNEI. Trimming removed 6 bases from V and 4 bases from J, with 17 bases in between. The CDR3 loop reads CASRLLAQPSDTQYF. CDR3 DNA: TGTGCCAGCAGACTTCTAGCGCAGCCGTCAGATACGCAGTATTTT. The whole variable domain, remainder taken from reference TRBV2 and TRBJ2-3, is EPEVTQTPSHQVTQMGQEVILRCVPISNHLYFYWYRQILGQKVEFLVSFYNNEISEKSEIFDDQFSVERPDGSNFTLKIRSTKLEDSAMYFCASRLLAQPSDTQYFGPGTRLTVL.

The chain combines TRBV30 with TRBJ1-2; the D gene is possibly TRBD1 (5 bases). V gave up 0 bases and J gave up 10 bases, with 9 bases separating them. The CDR3 has 11 amino acids. The germline gives CDR1 GTSNPN, CDR2 SVGIG (reference sequence). DNA of the CDR3: TGTGCCTGGAGTGTCCCAGGGATCTACACCTTC. The encoded protein is CAWSVPGIYTF.

The chain carries TRBV7-8 and TRBJ2-7; 9 bases fit TRBD1. Germline CDR1 reads SGHVS; CDR2 reads FQNEAQ. The V segment lost 4 bases and the J segment 2 bases; nucleotides outside the gene matches: 6. This CDR3 contains 15 residues. CDR3 sequence reads: CASSSPGQGTYEQYF. Here the CDR3 DNA reads TGTGCCAGCAGCTCGCCGGGACAGGGAACCTACGAGCAGTACTTC.

This chain joins TRBV30 and TRBJ2-7; TRBD2 aligns across 7 bases. Germline-derived CDR1 and CDR2 are GTSNPN and SVGIG (reference sequence). V gave up 3 bases and J gave up 3 bases; unmatched junction bases: 11. This CDR3 contains 15 residues. DNA for the CDR3: TGTGCCTGGAGCCAAAGAGGCGGGAGAGTCTACGAGCAGTACTTC. This gives the protein CAWSQRGGRVYEQYF.

The chain links TRBV24-1 to TRBJ2-3; TRBD2 is a possible D gene (6 bases). Trimming removed 6 bases from V and 12 bases from J, with 18 bases in between. CDR1 and CDR2 from the germline V gene are KGHDR and SFDVKD. The CDR3 extends over 13 amino acids. This CDR3 reads CATSYSGRPGQYF. In DNA, the CDR3 is TGTGCCACCAGTTATAGCGGACGCCCGGGTCAGTATTTT.